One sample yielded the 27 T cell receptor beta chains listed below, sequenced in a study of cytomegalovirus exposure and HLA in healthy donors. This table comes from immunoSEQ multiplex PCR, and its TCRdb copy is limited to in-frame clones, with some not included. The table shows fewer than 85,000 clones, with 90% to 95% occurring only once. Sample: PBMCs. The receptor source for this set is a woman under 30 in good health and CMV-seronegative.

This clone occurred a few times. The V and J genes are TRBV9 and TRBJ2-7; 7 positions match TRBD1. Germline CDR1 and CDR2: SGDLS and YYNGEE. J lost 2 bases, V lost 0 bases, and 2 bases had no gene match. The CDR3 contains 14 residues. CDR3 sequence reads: CASSVDRGTYEQYF. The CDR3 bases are TGTGCCAGCAGCGTAGACAGGGGTACCTACGAGCAGTACTTC.

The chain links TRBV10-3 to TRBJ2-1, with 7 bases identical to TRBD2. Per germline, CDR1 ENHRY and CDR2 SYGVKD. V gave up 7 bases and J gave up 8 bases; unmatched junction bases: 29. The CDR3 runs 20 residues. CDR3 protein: CAINNPGGGLGSMSGYEQFF. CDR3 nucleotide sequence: TGTGCCATCAATAACCCGGGAGGTGGACTGGGATCGATGTCGGGGTATGAGCAGTTCTTC.

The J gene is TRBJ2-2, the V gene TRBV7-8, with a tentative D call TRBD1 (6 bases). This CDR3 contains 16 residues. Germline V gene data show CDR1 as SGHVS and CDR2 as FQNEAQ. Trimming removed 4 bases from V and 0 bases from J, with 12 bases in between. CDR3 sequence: CASSSGTSTNTGELFF. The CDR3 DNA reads TGTGCCAGCAGCTCAGGGACATCCACGAACACCGGGGAGCTGTTTTTT.

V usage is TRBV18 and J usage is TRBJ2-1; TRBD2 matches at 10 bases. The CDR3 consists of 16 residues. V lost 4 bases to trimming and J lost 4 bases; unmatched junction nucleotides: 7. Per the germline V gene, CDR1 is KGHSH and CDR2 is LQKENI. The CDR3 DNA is TGTGCCAGCTCACTCCCTGGGACTAGCGAGTACAATGAGCAGTTCTTC. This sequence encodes CASSLPGTSEYNEQFF.

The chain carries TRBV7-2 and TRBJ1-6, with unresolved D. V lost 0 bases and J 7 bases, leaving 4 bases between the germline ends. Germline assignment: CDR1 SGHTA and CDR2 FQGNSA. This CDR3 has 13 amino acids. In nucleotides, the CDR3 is TGTGCCAGCAGCTTAGCGCAGAATTCACCCCTCCACTTT. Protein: CASSLAQNSPLHF.

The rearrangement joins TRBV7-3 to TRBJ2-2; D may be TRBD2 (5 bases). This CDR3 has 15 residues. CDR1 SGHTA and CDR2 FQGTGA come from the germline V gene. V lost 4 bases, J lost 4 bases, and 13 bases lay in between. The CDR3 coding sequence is TGTGCCAGCAGCTCTTCCCGAGGGTCCACCGGGGAGCTGTTTTTT. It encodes CASSSSRGSTGELFF. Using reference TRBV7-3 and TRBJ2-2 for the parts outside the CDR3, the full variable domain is GAGVSQTPSNKVTEKGKYVELRCDPISGHTALYWYRQSLGQGPEFLIYFQGTGAADDSGLPNDRFFAVRPEGSVSTLKIQRTERGDSAVYLCASSSSRGSTGELFFGEGSRLTVL.

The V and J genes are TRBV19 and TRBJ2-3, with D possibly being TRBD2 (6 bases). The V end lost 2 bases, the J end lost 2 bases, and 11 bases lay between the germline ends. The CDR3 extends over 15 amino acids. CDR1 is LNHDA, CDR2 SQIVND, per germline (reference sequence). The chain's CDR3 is CASSIRTTYTDTQYF. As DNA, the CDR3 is TGTGCCAGTAGTATAAGGACTACCTACACAGATACGCAGTATTTT. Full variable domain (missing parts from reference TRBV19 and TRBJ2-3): DGGITQSPKYLFRKEGQNVTLSCEQNLNHDAMYWYRQDPGQGLRLIYYSQIVNDFQKGDIAEGYSVSREKKESFPLTVTSAQKNPTAFYLCASSIRTTYTDTQYFGPGTRLTVL.

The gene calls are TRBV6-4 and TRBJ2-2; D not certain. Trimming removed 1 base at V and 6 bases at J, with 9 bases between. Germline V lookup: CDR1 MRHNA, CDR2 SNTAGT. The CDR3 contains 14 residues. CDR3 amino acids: CASSDLSSSGELFF. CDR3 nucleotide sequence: TGTGCCAGCAGTGACTTGTCTTCTTCCGGGGAGCTGTTTTTT.

This CDR3 is CAWSNPGTGNTEAFF. The CDR3, as DNA: TGTGCCTGGAGTAATCCCGGGACAGGGAACACTGAAGCTTTCTTT. The chain recombines TRBV30 with TRBJ1-1; 8 bases map to TRBD1. CDR1 is GTSNPN and CDR2 is SVGIG in the germline V gene (reference sequence). This CDR3 comprises 15 residues. The J segment lost 1 base and the V segment lost 2 bases, leaving 6 bases of the junction unmatched.

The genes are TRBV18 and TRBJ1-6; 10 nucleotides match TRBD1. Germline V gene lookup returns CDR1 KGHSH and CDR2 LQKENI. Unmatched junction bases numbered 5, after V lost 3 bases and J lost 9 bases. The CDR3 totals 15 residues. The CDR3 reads CASSPPGTGVSPLHF. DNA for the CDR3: TGTGCCAGCTCACCCCCCGGGACAGGGGTTTCACCCCTCCACTTT.

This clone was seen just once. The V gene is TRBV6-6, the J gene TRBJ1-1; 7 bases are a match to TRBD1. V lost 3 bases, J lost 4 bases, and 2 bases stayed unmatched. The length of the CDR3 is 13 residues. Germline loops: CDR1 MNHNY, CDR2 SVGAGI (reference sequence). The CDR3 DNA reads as TGTGCCAGCAGTTATTCAGGGGGCACTGAAGCTTTCTTT. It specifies CASSYSGGTEAFF.

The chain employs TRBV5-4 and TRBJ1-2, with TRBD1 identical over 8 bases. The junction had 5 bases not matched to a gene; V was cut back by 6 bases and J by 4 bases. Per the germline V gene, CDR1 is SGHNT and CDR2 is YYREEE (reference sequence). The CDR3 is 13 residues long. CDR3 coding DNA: TGTGCCAGCAACACAGGGGGACGCTATGGCTACACCTTC. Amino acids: CASNTGGRYGYTF.

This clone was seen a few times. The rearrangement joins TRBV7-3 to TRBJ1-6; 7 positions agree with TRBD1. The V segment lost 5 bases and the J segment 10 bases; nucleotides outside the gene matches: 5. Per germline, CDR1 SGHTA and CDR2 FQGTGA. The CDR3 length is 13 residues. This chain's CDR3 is CASSLDRASPLHF. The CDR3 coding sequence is TGTGCCAGCAGCCTTGACAGGGCCTCACCCCTCCACTTT.

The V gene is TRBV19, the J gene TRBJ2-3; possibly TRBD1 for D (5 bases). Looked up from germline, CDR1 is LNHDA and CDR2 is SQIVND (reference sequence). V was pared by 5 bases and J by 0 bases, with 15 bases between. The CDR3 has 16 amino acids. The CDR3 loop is CASSSRQRASTDTQYF. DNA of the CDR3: TGTGCCAGTAGTTCCAGACAGAGAGCTAGCACAGATACGCAGTATTTT.

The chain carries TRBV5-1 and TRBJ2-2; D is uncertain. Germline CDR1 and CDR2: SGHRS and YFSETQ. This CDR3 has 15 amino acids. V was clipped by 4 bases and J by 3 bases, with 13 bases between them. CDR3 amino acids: CASSPVVVDTGELFF. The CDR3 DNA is TGCGCCAGCAGCCCGGTCGTCGTAGACACCGGGGAGCTGTTTTTT.

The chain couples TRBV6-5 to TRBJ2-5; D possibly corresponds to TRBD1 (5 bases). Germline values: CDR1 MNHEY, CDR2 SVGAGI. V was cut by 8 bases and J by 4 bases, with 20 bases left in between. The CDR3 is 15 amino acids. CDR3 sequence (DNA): TGTGCCAGCCAAAGAAACAGGTTACTCCGAGAGACCCAGTACTTC. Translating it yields CASQRNRLLRETQYF.

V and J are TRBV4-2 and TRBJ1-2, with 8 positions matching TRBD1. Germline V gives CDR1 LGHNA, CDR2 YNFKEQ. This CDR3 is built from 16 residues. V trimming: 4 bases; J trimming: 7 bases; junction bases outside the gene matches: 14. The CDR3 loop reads CASSPGRVQGAGGYTF. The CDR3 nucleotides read TGTGCCAGCAGCCCAGGACGTGTCCAGGGGGCGGGTGGCTACACCTTC.

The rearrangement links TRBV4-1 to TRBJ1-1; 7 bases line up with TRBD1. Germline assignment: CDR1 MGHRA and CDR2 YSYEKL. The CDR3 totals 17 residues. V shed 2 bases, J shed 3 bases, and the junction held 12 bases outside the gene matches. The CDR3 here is CASSQTLGSDRDTEAFF. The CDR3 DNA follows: TGCGCCAGCAGCCAAACCTTAGGGTCCGACAGGGACACTGAAGCTTTCTTT.

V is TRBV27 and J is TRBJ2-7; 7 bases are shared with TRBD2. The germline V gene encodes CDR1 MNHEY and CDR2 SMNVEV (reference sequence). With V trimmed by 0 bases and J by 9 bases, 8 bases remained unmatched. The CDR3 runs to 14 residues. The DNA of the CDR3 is TGTGCCAGCAGTTTATCAACGGGGGGAACAAGGCAGTACTTC. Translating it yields CASSLSTGGTRQYF.

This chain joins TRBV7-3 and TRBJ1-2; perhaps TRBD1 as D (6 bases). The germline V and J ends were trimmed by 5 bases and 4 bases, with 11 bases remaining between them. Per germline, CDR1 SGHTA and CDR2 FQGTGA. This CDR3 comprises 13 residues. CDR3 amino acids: CASSDKTGYGYTF. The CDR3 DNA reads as TGTGCCAGCAGCGACAAGACAGGCTATGGCTACACCTTC.

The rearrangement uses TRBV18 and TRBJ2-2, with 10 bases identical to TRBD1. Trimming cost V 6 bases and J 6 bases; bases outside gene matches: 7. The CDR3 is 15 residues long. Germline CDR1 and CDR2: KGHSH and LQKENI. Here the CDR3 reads CASSTGQGTAGELFF. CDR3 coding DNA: TGTGCCAGCTCCACGGGACAGGGGACGGCCGGGGAGCTGTTTTTT.

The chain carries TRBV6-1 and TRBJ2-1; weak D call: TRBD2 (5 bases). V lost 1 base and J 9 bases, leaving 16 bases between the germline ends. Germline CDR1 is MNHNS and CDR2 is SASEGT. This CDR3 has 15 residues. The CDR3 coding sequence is TGTGCCAGCAGTGAAGAAGGAGGTGGTTCGGGTGAGCAGTTCTTC. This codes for CASSEEGGGSGEQFF.

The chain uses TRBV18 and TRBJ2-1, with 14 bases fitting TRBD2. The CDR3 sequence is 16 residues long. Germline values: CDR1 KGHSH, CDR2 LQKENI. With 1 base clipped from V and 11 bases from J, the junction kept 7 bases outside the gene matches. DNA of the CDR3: TGTGCCAGCTCACCACGCGCTCGGACTAGCGGGGGGAAGCAGTTCTTC. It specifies CASSPRARTSGGKQFF.

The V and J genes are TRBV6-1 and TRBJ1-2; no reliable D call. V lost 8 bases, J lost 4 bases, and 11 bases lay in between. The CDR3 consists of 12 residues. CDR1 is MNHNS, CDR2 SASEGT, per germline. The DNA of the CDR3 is TGTGCCAGCGAAGAAGGGAGCTATGGCTACACCTTC. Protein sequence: CASEEGSYGYTF.

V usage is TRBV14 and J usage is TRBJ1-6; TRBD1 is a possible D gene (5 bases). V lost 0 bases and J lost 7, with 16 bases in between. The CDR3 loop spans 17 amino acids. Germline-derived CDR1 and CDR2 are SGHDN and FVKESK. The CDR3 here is CASSQDGRGITNSPLHF. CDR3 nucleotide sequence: TGTGCCAGCAGCCAAGATGGTAGGGGCATTACGAATTCACCCCTCCACTTT.

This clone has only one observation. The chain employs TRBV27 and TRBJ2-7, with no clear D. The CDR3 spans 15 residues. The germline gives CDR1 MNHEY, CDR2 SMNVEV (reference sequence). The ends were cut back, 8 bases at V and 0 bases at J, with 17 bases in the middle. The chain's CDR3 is CASGKSRGISYEQYF. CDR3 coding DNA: TGTGCCAGCGGCAAATCTCGTGGCATCTCCTACGAGCAGTACTTC.

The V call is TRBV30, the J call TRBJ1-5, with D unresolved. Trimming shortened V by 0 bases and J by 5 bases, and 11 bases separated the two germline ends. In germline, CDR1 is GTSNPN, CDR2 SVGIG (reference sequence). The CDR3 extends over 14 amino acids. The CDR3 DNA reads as TGTGCCTGGAGTGTGCGGGCGTCATATCAGCCCCAGCATTTT. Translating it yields CAWSVRASYQPQHF. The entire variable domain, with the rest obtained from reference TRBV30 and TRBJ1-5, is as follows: SQTIHQWPATLVQPVGSPLSLECTVEGTSNPNLYWYRQAAGRGLQLLFYSVGIGQISSEVPQNLSASRPQDRQFILSSKKLLLSDSGFYLCAWSVRASYQPQHFGDGTRLSIL.